Below, 19 T cell receptor beta chains from the same sample are listed, as sequenced in a study of shared clonotypes between healthy human individuals. CD45RO-negative CD8 cells positively selected for CCR7 made up the naive population, which excluded terminally differentiated effector memory CD45RA+ cells. The method was immunoSEQ multiplex PCR; TCRdb's version includes in-frame clones alone and lacks a portion of them. The sample lists around 600,000 clones; approximately 95% were seen once. The sequenced material came from naive CD8+ T cells sorted from blood. These receptors were collected from a woman aged 25 to 39 in good health.

The V gene is TRBV13, the J gene TRBJ2-5; 12 bases align to TRBD2. V was clipped by 5 bases and J by 2 bases; unmatched bases: 12. Germline CDR1 reads PRHDT; CDR2 reads FYEKMQ (reference sequence). This CDR3 contains 18 residues. CDR3: CASSPGLAGTNAQETQYF. CDR3 nucleotide sequence: TGTGCCAGCAGCCCCGGACTAGCGGGAACTAACGCTCAAGAGACCCAGTACTTC.

The chain recombines TRBV19 with TRBJ1-1; D is unresolved. Trimming left V 0 bases short and J 5 bases short, with 13 bases between. Germline V gene sequence: CDR1 LNHDA, CDR2 SQIVND (reference sequence). The CDR3 extends over 15 amino acids. CDR3 protein: CASSIDLYWVTEAFF. The CDR3 DNA is TGTGCCAGTAGTATAGATCTATACTGGGTTACTGAAGCTTTCTTT.

The V call is TRBV5-1, the J call TRBJ2-7; the match to TRBD2 covers 8 bases. Germline assignment: CDR1 SGHRS and CDR2 YFSETQ. Germline trimming cut 0 bases from V and 2 bases from J; bases unmatched to any gene: 4. This CDR3 has 15 residues. For the CDR3, the DNA is TGCGCCAGCAGCTTGGAACTAGCGGAGACCTACGAGCAGTACTTC. Protein sequence: CASSLELAETYEQYF.

The chain recombines TRBV9 with TRBJ1-2; TRBD1 aligns across 10 bases. V gave up 4 bases and J gave up 7 bases; unmatched junction bases: 7. The CDR3 is made up of 14 amino acids. The germline V gene encodes CDR1 SGDLS and CDR2 YYNGEE. CDR3 residues: CASSSGTGVSGYTF. As DNA, the CDR3 is TGTGCCAGCAGCTCCGGGACAGGGGTCTCTGGCTACACCTTC. The variable domain in full, completed from reference TRBV9 and TRBJ1-2, reads DSGVTQTPKHLITATGQRVTLRCSPRSGDLSVYWYQQSLDQGLQFLIQYYNGEERAKGNILERFSAQQFPDLHSELNLSSLELGDSALYFCASSSGTGVSGYTFGSGTRLTVV.

This sequence joins TRBV18 and TRBJ2-7; a weak D match, TRBD2 (6 bases). The length of the CDR3 is 17 residues. Germline V gives CDR1 KGHSH, CDR2 LQKENI. V lost 3 bases and J 1 base, leaving 19 bases between the germline ends. This chain's CDR3 is CASSPPERDSGSYEQYF. CDR3 DNA: TGTGCCAGCTCACCTCCGGAACGGGACTCCGGATCCTACGAGCAGTACTTC.

The J gene is TRBJ2-7, the V gene TRBV5-1, with D possibly TRBD2 on 5 matching bases. The V gene lost 0 bases and the J gene lost 0 bases, with 13 bases spanning the gap. CDR1 is SGHRS and CDR2 is YFSETQ in the germline V gene. This CDR3 region has 16 residues. The CDR3 DNA sequence: TGCGCCAGCAGCTTGGACGGGGTGGGAGCCTCCTACGAGCAGTACTTC. It translates to CASSLDGVGASYEQYF.

This chain joins TRBV14 and TRBJ2-1; 7 bases are a match to TRBD1. V trimming: 4 bases; J trimming: 8 bases; junction bases outside the gene matches: 11. CDR3 length: 15 amino acids. In germline, CDR1 is SGHDN, CDR2 FVKESK. The CDR3 DNA reads TGTGCCAGCAGCCGAAGACAGGGTACGATACATGAGCAGTTCTTC. Protein sequence: CASSRRQGTIHEQFF.

The chain is built from TRBV2 and TRBJ2-7; the D is unclear. The germline V and J ends were trimmed by 5 bases and 3 bases, with 8 bases remaining between them. CDR3 size: 12 residues. Germline V gives CDR1 SNHLY, CDR2 FYNNEI. The CDR3 DNA is TGTGCCAGCAGTTTTCAGGACTACGAGCAGTACTTC. Translated: CASSFQDYEQYF.

This chain uses TRBV9 with TRBJ1-4; the D gene is possibly TRBD1 (6 bases). The CDR3 runs 17 residues. The germline gives CDR1 SGDLS, CDR2 YYNGEE. The ends were cut back, 0 bases at V and 4 bases at J, with 16 bases in the middle. CDR3 in amino acids: CASSVEGGRTHNEKLFF. The CDR3 DNA is TGTGCCAGCAGCGTAGAGGGGGGCAGGACCCATAATGAAAAACTGTTTTTT.

V gene TRBV19 combines with J gene TRBJ2-3; 7 bases agree with TRBD1. Germline CDR1 LNHDA, CDR2 SQIVND (reference sequence). This CDR3 is built from 17 residues. V shed 10 bases and J 0 bases; nucleotides not matched to a gene: 16. CDR3 nucleotides: TGTGCCACACTAGACAGGTCCGGGACAGCTAGCACAGATACGCAGTATTTT. It is translated as CATLDRSGTASTDTQYF. The full variable domain, completed using reference TRBV19 and TRBJ2-3, is DGGITQSPKYLFRKEGQNVTLSCEQNLNHDAMYWYRQDPGQGLRLIYYSQIVNDFQKGDIAEGYSVSREKKESFPLTVTSAQKNPTAFYLCATLDRSGTASTDTQYFGPGTRLTVL.

Worth noting for this clone: Other DNA sequences of this sample code for an identical CDR3. The chain has TRBV7-7 and TRBJ2-3, with D uncertain. The CDR3 extends over 13 amino acids. The germline V gene has CDR1 SSHAT and CDR2 FNYEAQ (reference sequence). The V and J ends lost 2 bases and 4 bases respectively, with 7 bases between them. Here the CDR3 DNA reads TGTGCCAGCAGCTTACGGTCGTCAGATACGCAGTATTTT. Translating gives CASSLRSSDTQYF.

The rearrangement links TRBV7-9 to TRBJ2-5, with D unclear. The germline V gene has CDR1 SEHNR and CDR2 FQNEAQ (reference sequence). Between the trimmed V and J ends, which lost 1 base and 3 bases, there was a span of 9 bases. This CDR3 region has 14 residues. The CDR3 spells CASSLVDVKETQYF. DNA of the CDR3: TGTGCCAGCAGCTTAGTGGATGTGAAAGAGACCCAGTACTTC. Full variable domain (missing parts from reference TRBV7-9 and TRBJ2-5): DTGVSQNPRHKITKRGQNVTFRCDPISEHNRLYWYRQTLGQGPEFLTYFQNEAQLEKSRLLSDRFSAERPKGSFSTLEIQRTEQGDSAMYLCASSLVDVKETQYFGPGTRLLVL.

This chain connects TRBV6-5 to TRBJ1-5; the match to TRBD1 covers 7 bases. After removal of 10 bases from V and 7 bases from J, the junction contained 16 bases not matched to a gene. Germline CDR1 MNHEY, CDR2 SVGAGI. The CDR3 covers 15 residues. The CDR3 here is CATKDLQGHGQPQHF. The CDR3 DNA reads TGTGCCACCAAAGATCTACAGGGGCACGGACAGCCCCAGCATTTT.

V and J are TRBV7-9 and TRBJ2-7, with TRBD2 matching over 7 bases. CDR3 size: 17 residues. V lost 5 bases and J lost 0; bases outside the gene matches: 13. Germline V gene data show CDR1 as SEHNR and CDR2 as FQNEAQ (reference sequence). The CDR3 DNA is TGTGCCAGCAGCCAAGAGCGGAGCGGGACCAGCTCCTACGAGCAGTACTTC. Translated: CASSQERSGTSSYEQYF. The full variable domain, in which reference TRBV7-9 and TRBJ2-7 provide the parts outside the CDR3, is DTGVSQNPRHKITKRGQNVTFRCDPISEHNRLYWYRQTLGQGPEFLTYFQNEAQLEKSRLLSDRFSAERPKGSFSTLEIQRTEQGDSAMYLCASSQERSGTSSYEQYFGPGTRLTVT.

To note about this clone: Additional DNA sequences in this sample encode the identical CDR3. The gene calls are TRBV30 and TRBJ1-1; D is undetermined. Trimming left V 5 bases short and J 0 bases short, with 4 bases between. The CDR3 extends over 11 amino acids. From germline, CDR1 is GTSNPN and CDR2 SVGIG (reference sequence). The CDR3 region has the DNA TGTGCCTGGCGGTTGAACACTGAAGCTTTCTTT. It is translated as CAWRLNTEAFF.

The chain recombines TRBV4-2 with TRBJ2-5, with 7 bases matching TRBD1. The CDR3 spans 16 residues. V shed 6 bases, J shed 1 base, and the junction held 11 bases outside the gene matches. CDR1 is LGHNA and CDR2 is YNFKEQ in the germline V gene. As DNA, the CDR3 is TGTGCCAGCAGTGGGGAACAGGGGCTCATCCAAGAGACCCAGTACTTC. It translates to CASSGEQGLIQETQYF.

The rearrangement uses TRBV6-6 and TRBJ1-5; D is ambiguous. The CDR3 contains 15 residues. Per germline, CDR1 MNHNY and CDR2 SVGAGI (reference sequence). The germline V and J ends were trimmed by 8 bases and 3 bases, with 17 bases remaining between them. In nucleotides, the CDR3 is TGTGCCAGCCCCTGCCCGACTTGGACCAATCAGCCCCAGCATTTT. Amino acid sequence: CASPCPTWTNQPQHF.

Written as DNA, the CDR3 is TGTGCCAGCAGCCAAGTCGGCGGACTGTTGCAGTATTTT. The encoded protein is CASSQVGGLLQYF. V and J are TRBV14 and TRBJ2-3, with a weak D call TRBD2 (5 bases). The V gene lost 1 base and the J gene lost 11 bases, with 13 bases spanning the gap. CDR1 is SGHDN and CDR2 is FVKESK in the germline V gene. CDR3 length equals 13 residues. The whole variable domain, filled in from reference TRBV14 and TRBJ2-3, reads EAGVTQFPSHSVIEKGQTVTLRCDPISGHDNLYWYRRVMGKEIKFLLHFVKESKQDESGMPNNRFLAERTGGTYSTLKVQPAELEDSGVYFCASSQVGGLLQYFGPGTRLTVL.

This chain uses TRBV21-1 with TRBJ2-7; the table calls TRBD2, which could not be checked here. TRBV21-1 is a known pseudogene. The CDR3 runs 15 residues. The DNA for the CDR3 is TGTGCCAGCAGCAAAGGGAGGGCAGGGACCTACGAGCAGTACTTC. Translated: CASSKGRAGTYEQYF.